This is a list of T cell receptor beta chains from one sample in a study of blood T cell repertoires in COVID-19. Only in-frame clones appear in the TCRdb table, and some are missing; sequencing was by immunoSEQ multiplex PCR. The data hold more than 200,000 clones, with around 84% observed a single time. Sequenced input: peripheral blood. The receptors here all came from a woman aged 55 to 70 with COVID-19, enrolled during active disease. CDR3s include the opening cysteine and the closing phenylalanine or tryptophan. The D gene is left open where the match is weak. Some rows mark clone size as missing; the rest say once, few, many or name a class of expanded clone.

TRBV10-3	TRBD2	-	TRBJ2-7	TGTGCCATCAGTGAACCCCGTGGTAGCGGGAGAAACGAGCAGTACTTC	CAISEPRGSGRNEQYF
TRBV9	TRBD1	-	TRBJ1-2	TGTGCCAGCAGCGTAAGAAACTTCGGACAGGGTGGCTACACCTTC	CASSVRNFGQGGYTF
TRBV4-2	TRBD1	-	TRBJ2-2	TGTGCCAGCAGCCAAGTACGGGGACAGGGTGGAAACACCGGGGAGCTGTTTTTT	CASSQVRGQGGNTGELFF
TRBV24-1	TRBD2	-	TRBJ2-3	TGTGCCACCAGTGAGGCGGGAGAAGAAACAGATACGCAGTATTTT	CATSEAGEETDTQYF
TRBV19	TRBD1	-	TRBJ1-5	TGTGCCAGTAGTCTGGGACAGGGCAATCAGCCCCAGCATTTT	CASSLGQGNQPQHF
TRBV30	-	-	TRBJ2-7	TGTGCCTGGAGTGTAGACGGGTCAATAGATTACTTC	CAWSVDGSIDYF
TRBV28	-	-	TRBJ2-7	TGTGCCAGCAGTAGTGGCCCCTACGAGCAGTACTTC	CASSSGPYEQYF
TRBV6-2/TRBV6-3	TRBD1	-	TRBJ2-2	TGTGCCAGCAGCCGGACAGGGGCCACCGGGGAGCTGTTTTTT	CASSRTGATGELFF
TRBV23-1	TRBD1	-	TRBJ1-5	TGCGCCAGCAGTTCCGGGACAGGGGTCGGTGGGTGCAATCAGCCCCAGCATTTT	CASSSGTGVGGCNQPQHF
TRBV4-2	TRBD2	-	TRBJ2-7	TGTGCCAGCAGCCAAGGGATAGCGGGGAGCCCTCAGGGGGAGCAGTACTTC	CASSQGIAGSPQGEQYF
TRBV5-6	TRBD1	-	TRBJ1-2	TGTGCCAGCAGCCGAGACGTGACAGGGGGCTATGGCTACACCTTC	CASSRDVTGGYGYTF
TRBV29-1	TRBD1	-	TRBJ2-2	TGCAGCGTTGAAGCACAGGGGGCCCCTTCGGGCACCGGGGAGCTGTTTTTT	CSVEAQGAPSGTGELFF
TRBV18	-	-	TRBJ1-5	TGTGCCAGCTCACAGAGAACGACGGGGGATCAGCCCCAGCATTTT	CASSQRTTGDQPQHF
TRBV18	-	-	TRBJ1-2	TGTGCCAGCTCACCCCTAACAGGATTGGAGTTTGGCTACACCTTC	CASSPLTGLEFGYTF
TRBV7-8	TRBD1	-	TRBJ2-4	TGTGCCAGCAGCTTAAAACTCATGGACAGGGGGAAAAACATTCAGTACTTC	CASSLKLMDRGKNIQYF
TRBV9	-	-	TRBJ2-1	TGTGCCAGCAGCGGGGACGTGGTAGCGGTTTCCTCCTACAATGAGCAGTTCTTC	CASSGDVVAVSSYNEQFF
TRBV30	TRBD1	-	TRBJ1-2	TGTGCCTGGAGTGCGGGACAGCTCAACTATGGCTACACCTTC	CAWSAGQLNYGYTF
TRBV7-2	TRBD1	-	TRBJ1-4	TGTGCCAGCAGCCAGACAGGGATTAATGAAAAACTGTTTTTT	CASSQTGINEKLFF
TRBV4-2	-	-	TRBJ2-3	TGTGCCAGCAGCCAAGTGGGGGGGCTAGCGGCAGATACGCAGTATTTT	CASSQVGGLAADTQYF
TRBV28	-	few	TRBJ1-1	TGTGCCAGCAGTTTATATGGGGAGATTGGAACTGAAGCTTTCTTT	CASSLYGEIGTEAFF
TRBV4-1	TRBD2	-	TRBJ2-1	TGCGCCAGCAGCCAACGGTGGGGCGGGAGTTGGGACAATGAGCAGTTCTTC	CASSQRWGGSWDNEQFF
TRBV28	-	-	TRBJ1-5	TGTGCCAGCATCCCAGGCGGGGGTACTATACAGCCCCAGCATTTT	CASIPGGGTIQPQHF
TRBV5-4	TRBD2	-	TRBJ2-3	TGTGCCAGCAGCTTATCTAGCGGGAGCACAGATACGCAGTATTTT	CASSLSSGSTDTQYF
TRBV11-3	TRBD2	-	TRBJ2-1	TGTGCCAGCAGCTTGGGTTCTAGCGGGTACAATGAGCAGTTCTTC	CASSLGSSGYNEQFF
TRBV5-6	TRBD1	-	TRBJ1-2	TGTGCCAGCAGCCTTCGACAGGGCGCCCACTATGGCTACACCTTC	CASSLRQGAHYGYTF